This T cell receptor (beta chain) was identified during a study of technical replicates of blood from several donors. This table comes from immunoSEQ multiplex PCR, and its TCRdb copy is limited to in-frame clones, with some not included. The table has 74,000 or so clones, around 96% seen once. This CDR3 contains 15 residues. CDR1 MDHEN and CDR2 SYDVKM come from the germline V gene. The germline V and J ends were trimmed by 5 bases and 5 bases, with 16 bases remaining between them. The receptor was derived from a human donor in good health. The chain links TRBV28 to TRBJ1-5; the D gene is possibly TRBD1 (5 bases). The material sequenced was T cells isolated from PBMCs. The CDR3 region is CASSPQDLRDQPQHF. CDR3 sequence (DNA): TGTGCCAGCAGTCCACAGGACCTTAGGGATCAGCCCCAGCATTTT. The full variable domain, its missing parts supplied by reference TRBV28 and TRBJ1-5, is DVKVTQSSRYLVKRTGEKVFLECVQDMDHENMFWYRQDPGLGLRLIYFSYDVKMKEKGDIPEGYSVSREKKERFSLILESASTNQTSMYLCASSPQDLRDQPQHFGDGTRLSIL.